This record looks at one TCR beta chain sequence and its context. Its antigen is as yet unknown. cDNA prepared by RNA extraction and subsequent reverse transcription served as the template for sequencing. Sequencing was performed with immunoSEQ multiplex PCR; in TCRdb, only in-frame clones are kept and a portion is missing. The data show around 100,000 clones, over 75% seen once. Sample treatment: oral pan-JAK inhibitor, 5-10 mg twice daily. The data stem from a study of CD8+ T cells in alopecia areata. Turning to the study itself: Administration of oral tofacitinib to treated patients was at 5 to 10 mg twice daily. Study results and limitations: Having one nonresponder leaves uncertain how baseline CD8+ expansion relates to response.

Trimming cost V 6 bases and J 11 bases, with 11 bases left between them. Germline V gene sequence: CDR1 SQVTM, CDR2 ANQGSEA. This CDR3 has 10 amino acids. V gene TRBV29-1 combines with J gene TRBJ2-4; no definite D call. This sample comprised CD8+ T cells sorted from blood, obtained at approximately week 30, from a patient treated with tofacitinib. This clonotype originated in a human donor with alopecia areata. In nucleotides, the CDR3 is TGCAGCGTGGTAAATATAGTTCAGTACTTC. It specifies CSVVNIVQYF.